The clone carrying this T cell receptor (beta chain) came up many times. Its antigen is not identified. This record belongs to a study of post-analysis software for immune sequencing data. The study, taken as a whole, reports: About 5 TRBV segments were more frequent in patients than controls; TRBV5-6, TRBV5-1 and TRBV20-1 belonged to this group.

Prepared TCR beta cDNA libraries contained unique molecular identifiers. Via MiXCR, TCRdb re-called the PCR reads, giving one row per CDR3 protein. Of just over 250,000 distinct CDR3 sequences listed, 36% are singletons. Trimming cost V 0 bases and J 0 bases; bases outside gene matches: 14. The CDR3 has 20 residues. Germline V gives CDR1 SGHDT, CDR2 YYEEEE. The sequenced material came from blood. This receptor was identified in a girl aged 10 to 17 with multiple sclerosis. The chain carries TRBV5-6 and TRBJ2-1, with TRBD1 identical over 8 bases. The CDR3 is CASSLVYSETGDHSYNEQFF. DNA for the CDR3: TGTGCCAGCAGCTTGGTTTACTCCGAGACAGGGGACCACTCCTACAATGAGCAGTTCTTC.